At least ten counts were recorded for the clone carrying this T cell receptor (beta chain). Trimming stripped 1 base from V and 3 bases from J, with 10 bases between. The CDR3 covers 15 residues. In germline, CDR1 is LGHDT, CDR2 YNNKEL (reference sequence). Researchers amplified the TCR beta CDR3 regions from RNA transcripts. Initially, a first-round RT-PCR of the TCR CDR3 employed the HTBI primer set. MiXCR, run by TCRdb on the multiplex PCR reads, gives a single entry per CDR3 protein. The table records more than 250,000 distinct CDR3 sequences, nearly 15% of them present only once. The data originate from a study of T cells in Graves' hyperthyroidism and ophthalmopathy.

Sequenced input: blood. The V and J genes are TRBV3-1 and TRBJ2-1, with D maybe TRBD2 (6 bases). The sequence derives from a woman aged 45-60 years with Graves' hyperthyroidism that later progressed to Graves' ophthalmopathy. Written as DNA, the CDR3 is TGTGCCAGCAGCCAAGTAGCTAGCGACTACAATGAGCAGTTCTTC. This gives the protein CASSQVASDYNEQFF.